This passage covers 28 T cell receptor beta chains from one sample sequenced in a study of blood T cell repertoires in COVID-19. The repertoire was sequenced with immunoSEQ multiplex PCR; TCRdb's copy has only in-frame clones and lacks some. The sample lists some 140,000 clones, roughly 78% occurring once. Material for sequencing was peripheral blood. These receptors all come from a man between 60 and 70 years old with acute or convalescent COVID-19.

The V and J genes are TRBV30 and TRBJ1-3, with 7 bases identical to TRBD1. The CDR3 covers 14 residues. Germline CDR1 GTSNPN, CDR2 SVGIG (reference sequence). Losses at the gene ends were 7 bases for V and 1 base for J; bases not matched to a gene: 7. This CDR3 is CASGGPGSGNTIYF. In DNA, the CDR3 is TGTGCCTCAGGGGGGCCGGGGTCTGGAAACACCATATATTTT.

The V gene is TRBV18, the J gene TRBJ2-3; TRBD2 aligns across 11 bases. Per germline, CDR1 KGHSH and CDR2 LQKENI. The CDR3 loop spans 17 amino acids. V was pared by 2 bases and J by 6 bases, with 10 bases of the junction left unmatched. The CDR3 here is CASSPDQLAGAGDTQYF. CDR3 DNA sequence: TGTGCCAGCTCACCAGACCAACTAGCGGGAGCGGGGGATACGCAGTATTTT.

The J gene is TRBJ2-1, the V gene TRBV6-6; TRBD2 matches 7 bases. CDR3 size: 15 residues. Unmatched junction bases numbered 11, after V lost 6 bases and J lost 6 bases. CDR1 MNHNY and CDR2 SVGAGI come from the germline V gene (reference sequence). This CDR3 is CASSRSGTWGNEQFF. In nucleotides, the CDR3 is TGTGCCAGCAGCCGGAGCGGGACTTGGGGCAATGAGCAGTTCTTC.

V is TRBV7-8 and J is TRBJ1-5; 9 nucleotides agree with TRBD1. The CDR3 sequence is 15 residues long. Per germline, CDR1 SGHVS and CDR2 FQNEAQ. Trimming cost V 3 bases and J 5 bases; bases outside gene matches: 5. CDR3 nucleotide sequence: TGTGCCAGCAGCTTCCTAAGGACAGGGGATCAGCCCCAGCATTTT. It yields the protein CASSFLRTGDQPQHF.

The genes are TRBV28 and TRBJ2-5; 14 bases align to TRBD2. Germline CDR1 reads MDHEN; CDR2 reads SYDVKM. V trimming: 1 base; J trimming: 6 bases; junction bases outside the gene matches: 7. This CDR3 spans 17 amino acids. CDR3 in DNA: TGTGCCAGCAGTTTATCCGGGACTAGCGGGAGAAAAAAGACCCAGTACTTC. This encodes CASSLSGTSGRKKTQYF. The variable domain in full, with the rest retrieved from reference TRBV28 and TRBJ2-5, is DVKVTQSSRYLVKRTGEKVFLECVQDMDHENMFWYRQDPGLGLRLIYFSYDVKMKEKGDIPEGYSVSREKKERFSLILESASTNQTSMYLCASSLSGTSGRKKTQYFGPGTRLLVL.

The DNA of the CDR3 is TGCGCCAGCAGCCAGGGGGCCCGGGGTTCCACGACAGGGGGGCAAGACAATCAGCCCCAGCATTTT. Its protein product is CASSQGARGSTTGGQDNQPQHF. The J gene is TRBJ1-5, the V gene TRBV4-3; TRBD1 agrees at 9 bases. V dropped 3 bases and J dropped 3; count of bases not matched to a gene: 24. The CDR3 has 22 amino acids. Germline CDR1 and CDR2: LGHNA and YSLEER.

The chain carries TRBV9 and TRBJ2-2, with TRBD1 identical over 10 bases. There are 13 residues in the CDR3. The junction had 3 bases not matched to a gene; V was cut back by 7 bases and J by 6 bases. Germline V lookup: CDR1 SGDLS, CDR2 YYNGEE. Written as DNA, the CDR3 is TGTGCCAGCCGACAGGGGGCCTCCGGGGAGCTGTTTTTT. Translation gives CASRQGASGELFF.

In its sample, this clone was seen a few times. J is TRBJ1-1 and V is TRBV28; D is possibly TRBD1 (6 bases). Germline lookup yields CDR1 MDHEN and CDR2 SYDVKM. V lost 3 bases and J 6 bases, leaving 14 bases between the germline ends. This CDR3 is built from 14 residues. Here the CDR3 reads CASSLGGQRAEAFF. Written as DNA, the CDR3 is TGTGCCAGCAGTTTGGGGGGGCAAAGGGCTGAAGCTTTCTTT. Drawing the rest from reference TRBV28 and TRBJ1-1, the complete variable domain is DVKVTQSSRYLVKRTGEKVFLECVQDMDHENMFWYRQDPGLGLRLIYFSYDVKMKEKGDIPEGYSVSREKKERFSLILESASTNQTSMYLCASSLGGQRAEAFFGQGTRLTVV.

This clone was recorded many times. This sequence joins TRBV4-1 and TRBJ2-3, with D tentatively TRBD2 (6 bases). Deletions cut 0 bases from V and 4 bases from J, with 14 bases between. The CDR3 has 16 amino acids. Germline lookup yields CDR1 MGHRA and CDR2 YSYEKL. CDR3 amino acids: CASSQERGGKPDTQYF. In nucleotides, the CDR3 is TGCGCCAGCAGCCAAGAACGTGGCGGGAAGCCAGATACGCAGTATTTT.

This clone was observed once. The chain couples TRBV6-5 to TRBJ2-7, with 9 bases matching TRBD1. Per the germline V gene, CDR1 is MNHEY and CDR2 is SVGAGI. V was pared by 5 bases and J by 4 bases, with 9 bases of the junction left unmatched. The CDR3 contains 15 residues. Written as DNA, the CDR3 is TGTGCCAGCAGTCTCTCCGGGACAGGGCAATACGAGCAGTACTTC. Translating it yields CASSLSGTGQYEQYF.

The chain joins TRBV19 to TRBJ2-1; 9 bases agree with TRBD2. This CDR3 region has 14 residues. J gave up 8 bases and V 3 bases, and 5 bases lay outside the gene matches. Germline V gene sequence: CDR1 LNHDA, CDR2 SQIVND (reference sequence). The CDR3 DNA is TGTGCCAGTAGTATTGGCGGGGGGGGCGATGAGCAGTTCTTC. It translates to CASSIGGGGDEQFF.

V usage is TRBV7-2 and J usage is TRBJ1-4; a weak D match, TRBD1 (6 bases). CDR1 is SGHTA, CDR2 FQGNSA, per germline. This CDR3 has 11 residues. The V gene lost 8 bases and the J gene lost 12 bases, with 13 bases spanning the gap. The CDR3 here is CASGYGGQLFF. The CDR3, as DNA: TGTGCCAGCGGTTACGGGGGGCAACTGTTTTTT.

The chain employs TRBV7-2 and TRBJ1-2; TRBD1 is a possible D gene (5 bases). V dropped 7 bases and J dropped 4 bases, with 13 bases sitting between them. This CDR3 has 13 residues. Germline assignment: CDR1 SGHTA and CDR2 FQGNSA. DNA for the CDR3: TGTGCCAGCACCGTGGGGGGTGTCTATGGCTACACCTTC. It is translated as CASTVGGVYGYTF.

The V and J genes are TRBV7-9 and TRBJ2-7, with 9 bases aligning to TRBD1. Germline CDR1 and CDR2: SEHNR and FQNEAQ (reference sequence). V lost 6 bases, J lost 3 bases, and 6 bases stayed unmatched. The CDR3 length is 14 residues. The CDR3 protein is CASRDRTGDYEQYF. The CDR3 nucleotides are TGTGCCAGCAGGGACCGGACAGGGGACTACGAGCAGTACTTC.

The rearrangement joins TRBV2 to TRBJ1-5; the match to TRBD1 covers 10 bases. Germline lookup yields CDR1 SNHLY and CDR2 FYNNEI. The CDR3 has 15 amino acids. The V gene end was trimmed by 6 bases and the J gene end by 6 bases; junction bases not matched to a gene: 8. In DNA, the CDR3 is TGTGCCAGCAGGCGGACAGGGGGTTTCTCTCAGCCCCAGCATTTT. Protein: CASRRTGGFSQPQHF.

This clone occurred once. The chain links TRBV3-1 (or the pseudogene TRBV3-2) to TRBJ2-2, with D tentatively TRBD2 (5 bases). The germline CDR1 and CDR2 sequences are LGHDT and YNNKEL (reference sequence). This CDR3 comprises 14 residues. The germline V and J ends were trimmed by 4 bases and 1 base, with 7 bases remaining between them. In nucleotides, the CDR3 is TGTGCCAGCAGCCCTCGGGGGAACACCGGGGAGCTGTTTTTT. Translation: CASSPRGNTGELFF.

The chain uses TRBV24-1 and TRBJ1-5; D is perhaps TRBD1 (5 bases). The ends were cut back, 7 bases at V and 3 bases at J, with 15 bases in the middle. This CDR3 spans 15 amino acids. Germline CDR1 is KGHDR and CDR2 is SFDVKD. The CDR3 region has the DNA TGTGCCACCAGCGAAGGGACTGCTCCCAATCAGCCCCAGCATTTT. Residues: CATSEGTAPNQPQHF.

The chain links TRBV25-1 to TRBJ2-7; D call uncertain. Germline V gene sequence: CDR1 MGHDK, CDR2 SYGVNS. The CDR3 extends over 12 amino acids. V lost 6 bases and J 1 base, leaving 7 bases between the germline ends. This CDR3 reads CASRGPSYEQYF. CDR3 DNA: TGTGCCAGCAGGGGCCCATCCTACGAGCAGTACTTC.

V gene TRBV5-4 combines with J gene TRBJ1-4, with 8 bases identical to TRBD1. CDR1 is SGHNT, CDR2 YYREEE, per germline (reference sequence). V trimming: 3 bases; J trimming: 8 bases; junction bases outside the gene matches: 6. There are 14 residues in the CDR3. CDR3: CASSSQGAGEKLFF. The CDR3 DNA sequence: TGTGCCAGCAGCTCCCAGGGGGCGGGCGAAAAACTGTTTTTT.

The chain links TRBV11-2 to TRBJ2-1, with 12 bases lining up with TRBD1. This CDR3 has 15 residues. The V gene's germline CDR1 is SGHAT and CDR2 FQNNGV. V shed 5 bases and J 8 bases; nucleotides not matched to a gene: 7. DNA for the CDR3: TGTGCCAGCAGCACCGGGACAGGGGGCCTTGATGAGCAGTTCTTC. The encoded protein is CASSTGTGGLDEQFF.

The chain employs TRBV6-5 and TRBJ1-2; 7 nucleotides align to TRBD1. The trim removed 7 bases at V and 4 bases at J, leaving 9 bases unmatched. This CDR3 spans 14 amino acids. In germline, CDR1 is MNHEY, CDR2 SVGAGI. CDR3 sequence (DNA): TGTGCCAGCACTTTAGGGGCAGGGGGCTATGGCTACACCTTC. Its protein is CASTLGAGGYGYTF.

V and J are TRBV3-1 (or the pseudogene TRBV3-2) and TRBJ2-5, with D possibly TRBD1 on 5 matching bases. V lost 4 bases, J lost 5 bases, and 11 bases lay in between. CDR1 is LGHDT and CDR2 is YNNKEL in the germline V gene (reference sequence). The CDR3 sequence is 13 residues long. CDR3 residues: CASSRQLGETQYF. The CDR3 region has the DNA TGTGCCAGCAGCCGACAGCTGGGGGAGACCCAGTACTTC.

The V call is TRBV4-2, the J call TRBJ2-5, with TRBD1 matching 8 bases. The germline gives CDR1 LGHNA, CDR2 YNFKEQ. The CDR3 sequence is 16 residues long. With V trimmed by 6 bases and J by 5 bases, 14 bases remained unmatched. Written as DNA, the CDR3 is TGTGCCAGCAGTCTAGAAAGTGCAGGGGGCAGGGAGACCCAGTACTTC. Residues: CASSLESAGGRETQYF.

This chain links TRBV7-2 with TRBJ1-5; D perhaps matches TRBD1 (5 bases). Trimming shortened V by 3 bases and J by 0 bases, and 9 bases separated the two germline ends. The CDR3 extends over 15 amino acids. From germline, CDR1 is SGHTA and CDR2 FQGNSA. The CDR3 DNA sequence: TGTGCCAGCAGCTTTGGGGGGGTTAGCAATCAGCCCCAGCATTTT. This sequence encodes CASSFGGVSNQPQHF.

This clone was seen a few times. The rearrangement links TRBV27 to TRBJ1-1; tentatively, D is TRBD1 (6 bases). The CDR3 has 13 amino acids. Germline lookup yields CDR1 MNHEY and CDR2 SMNVEV (reference sequence). V was cut by 2 bases and J by 7 bases, with 11 bases left in between. CDR3 bases: TGTGCCAGCAGTTTAGCGCGGGGGCTTGAAGCTTTCTTT. Its translation is CASSLARGLEAFF.

V is TRBV6-2 or TRBV6-3 and J is TRBJ2-1, with a tentative D call TRBD1 (6 bases). V gave up 2 bases and J gave up 10 bases, with 15 bases separating them. The CDR3 is 14 amino acids. Germline lookup yields CDR1 MNHEY and CDR2 SVGEGT. The CDR3 DNA is TGTGCCAGCAGTTACCCCGACAGGTATCGGGAGCAGTTCTTC. Translating gives CASSYPDRYREQFF.

This chain uses TRBV19 with TRBJ1-5, with D unresolved. CDR1 and CDR2 from the germline V gene are LNHDA and SQIVND (reference sequence). V lost 6 bases and J lost 0, with 6 bases in between. The CDR3 totals 13 residues. As DNA, the CDR3 is TGTGCCAGTAGGAGGGATAGCAATCAGCCCCAGCATTTT. This encodes CASRRDSNQPQHF.

The V call is TRBV29-1, the J call TRBJ2-7; 9 bases are a match to TRBD1. The CDR3 has 12 residues. Germline values: CDR1 SQVTM, CDR2 ANQGSEA. Trimming cost V 7 bases and J 7 bases; bases outside gene matches: 8. The CDR3 DNA is TGCAGCGGGGGACAGGGTGGGAGAGAGCAGTACTTC. Its protein is CSGGQGGREQYF.